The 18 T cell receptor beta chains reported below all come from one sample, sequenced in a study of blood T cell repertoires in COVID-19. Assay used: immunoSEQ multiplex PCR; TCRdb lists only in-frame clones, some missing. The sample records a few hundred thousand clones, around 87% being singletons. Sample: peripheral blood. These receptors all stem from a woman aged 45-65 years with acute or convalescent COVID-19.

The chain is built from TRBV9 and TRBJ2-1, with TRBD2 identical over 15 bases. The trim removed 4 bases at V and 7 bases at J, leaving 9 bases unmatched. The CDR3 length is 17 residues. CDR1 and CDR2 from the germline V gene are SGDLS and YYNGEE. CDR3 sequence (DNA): TGTGCCAGCAGCCTTCTAGGACTAGCGGGAGGGTTGAATGAGCAGTTCTTC. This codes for CASSLLGLAGGLNEQFF.

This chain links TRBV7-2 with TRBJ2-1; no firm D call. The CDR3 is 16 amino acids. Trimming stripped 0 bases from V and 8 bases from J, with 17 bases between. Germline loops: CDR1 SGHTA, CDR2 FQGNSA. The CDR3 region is CASSLAGQSLGYEQFF. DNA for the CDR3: TGTGCCAGCAGCTTAGCTGGGCAGAGCCTTGGGTATGAGCAGTTCTTC.

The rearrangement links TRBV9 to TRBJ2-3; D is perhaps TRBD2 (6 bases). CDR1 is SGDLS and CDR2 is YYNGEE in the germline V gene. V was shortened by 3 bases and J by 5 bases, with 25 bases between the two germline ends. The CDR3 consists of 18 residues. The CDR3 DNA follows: TGTGCCAGCAGCGAGGCGGGGACTCCAACGCTGTGGGGAGATACGCAGTATTTT. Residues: CASSEAGTPTLWGDTQYF.

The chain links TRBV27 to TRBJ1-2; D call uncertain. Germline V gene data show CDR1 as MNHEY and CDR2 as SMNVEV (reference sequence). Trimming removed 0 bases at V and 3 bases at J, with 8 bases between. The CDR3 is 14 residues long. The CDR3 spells CASSLSTGDYGYTF. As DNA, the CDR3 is TGTGCCAGCAGTTTATCGACGGGAGACTATGGCTACACCTTC.

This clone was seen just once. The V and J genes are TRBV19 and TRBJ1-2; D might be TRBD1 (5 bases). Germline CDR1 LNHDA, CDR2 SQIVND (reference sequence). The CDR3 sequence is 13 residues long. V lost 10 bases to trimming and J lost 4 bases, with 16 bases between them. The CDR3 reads CATYPGVGYGYTF. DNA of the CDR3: TGTGCCACCTACCCGGGGGTCGGCTATGGCTACACCTTC.

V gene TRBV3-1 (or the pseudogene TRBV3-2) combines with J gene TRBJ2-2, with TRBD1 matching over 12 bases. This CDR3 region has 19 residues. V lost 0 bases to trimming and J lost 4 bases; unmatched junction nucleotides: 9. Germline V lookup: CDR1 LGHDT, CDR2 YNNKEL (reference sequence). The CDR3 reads CASSQDSPGQGAGTGELFF. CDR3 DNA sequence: TGTGCCAGCAGCCAAGACTCCCCGGGACAGGGGGCCGGCACCGGGGAGCTGTTTTTT.

The CDR3 DNA sequence: TGTGCCAGCAGCCTCGGGGGGAGGACTAACTATGGCTACACCTTC. Amino acids: CASSLGGRTNYGYTF. The chain combines TRBV9 with TRBJ1-2; TRBD1 is a possible D gene (5 bases). Trimming removed 4 bases at V and 0 bases at J, with 13 bases between. CDR3 length equals 15 residues. Germline CDR1 is SGDLS and CDR2 is YYNGEE.

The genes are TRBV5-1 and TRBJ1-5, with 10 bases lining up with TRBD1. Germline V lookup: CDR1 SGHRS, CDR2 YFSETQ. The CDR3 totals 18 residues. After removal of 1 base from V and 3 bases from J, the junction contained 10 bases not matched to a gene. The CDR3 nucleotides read TGCGCCAGCAGCTTGTTCCCTTGGACAGGGGGTGACAATCAGCCCCAGCATTTT. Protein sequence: CASSLFPWTGGDNQPQHF.

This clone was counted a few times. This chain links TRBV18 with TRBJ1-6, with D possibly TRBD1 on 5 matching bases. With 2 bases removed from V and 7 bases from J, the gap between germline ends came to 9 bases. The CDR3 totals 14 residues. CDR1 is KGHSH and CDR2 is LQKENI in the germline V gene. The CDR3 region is CASSPGATNSPLHF. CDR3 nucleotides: TGTGCCAGCTCACCAGGGGCGACCAATTCACCCCTCCACTTT. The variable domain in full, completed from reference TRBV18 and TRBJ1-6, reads NAGVMQNPRHLVRRRGQEARLRCSPMKGHSHVYWYRQLPEEGLKFMVYLQKENIIDESGMPKERFSAEFPKEGPSILRIQQVVRGDSAAYFCASSPGATNSPLHFGNGTRLTVT.

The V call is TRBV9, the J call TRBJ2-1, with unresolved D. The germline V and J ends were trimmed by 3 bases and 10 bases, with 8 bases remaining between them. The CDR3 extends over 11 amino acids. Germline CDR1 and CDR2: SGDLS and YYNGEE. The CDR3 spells CASSAVEEQFF. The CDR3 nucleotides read TGTGCCAGCAGCGCCGTGGAGGAGCAGTTCTTC.

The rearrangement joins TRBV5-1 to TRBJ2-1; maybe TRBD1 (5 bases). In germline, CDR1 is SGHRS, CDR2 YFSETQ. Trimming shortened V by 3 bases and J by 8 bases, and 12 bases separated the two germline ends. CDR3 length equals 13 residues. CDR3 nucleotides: TGCGCCAGCAGCTCGCAGGGTGTGGATGAGCAGTTCTTC. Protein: CASSSQGVDEQFF.

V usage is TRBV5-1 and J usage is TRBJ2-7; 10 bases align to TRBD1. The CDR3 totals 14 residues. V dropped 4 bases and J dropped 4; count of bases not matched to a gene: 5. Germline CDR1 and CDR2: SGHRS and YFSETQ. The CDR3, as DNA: TGCGCCAGCAGCGTCGGGACAGGGGCATACGAGCAGTACTTC. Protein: CASSVGTGAYEQYF. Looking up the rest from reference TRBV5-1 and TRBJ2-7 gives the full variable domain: KAGVTQTPRYLIKTRGQQVTLSCSPISGHRSVSWYQQTPGQGLQFLFEYFSETQRNKGNFPGRFSGRQFSNSRSEMNVSTLELGDSALYLCASSVGTGAYEQYFGPGTRLTVT.

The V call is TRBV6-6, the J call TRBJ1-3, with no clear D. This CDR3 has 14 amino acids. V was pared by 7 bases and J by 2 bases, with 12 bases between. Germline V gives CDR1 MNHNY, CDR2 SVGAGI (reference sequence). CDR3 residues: CASTSPSAGNTIYF. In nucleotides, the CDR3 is TGTGCCAGCACTTCACCCTCGGCTGGAAACACCATATATTTT.

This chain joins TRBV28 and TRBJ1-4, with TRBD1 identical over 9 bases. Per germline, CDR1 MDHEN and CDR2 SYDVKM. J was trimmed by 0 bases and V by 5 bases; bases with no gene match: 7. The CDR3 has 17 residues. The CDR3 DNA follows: TGTGCCAGCAGTGGGGGGACAGGGACTGCAACTAATGAAAAACTGTTTTTT. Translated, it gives CASSGGTGTATNEKLFF.

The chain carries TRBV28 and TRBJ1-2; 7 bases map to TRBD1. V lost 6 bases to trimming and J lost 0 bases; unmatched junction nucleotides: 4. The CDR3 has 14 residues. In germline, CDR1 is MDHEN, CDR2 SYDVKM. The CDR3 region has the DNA TGTGCCAGCAGCCGAGGGGGCCCTAACTATGGCTACACCTTC. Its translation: CASSRGGPNYGYTF.

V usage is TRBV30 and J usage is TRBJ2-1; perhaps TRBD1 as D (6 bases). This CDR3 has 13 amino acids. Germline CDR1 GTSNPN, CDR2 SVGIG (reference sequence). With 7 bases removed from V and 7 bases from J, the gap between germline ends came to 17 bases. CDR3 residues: CAFLRQVKNEQFF. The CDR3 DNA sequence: TGTGCCTTCCTCCGACAGGTGAAGAATGAGCAGTTCTTC.

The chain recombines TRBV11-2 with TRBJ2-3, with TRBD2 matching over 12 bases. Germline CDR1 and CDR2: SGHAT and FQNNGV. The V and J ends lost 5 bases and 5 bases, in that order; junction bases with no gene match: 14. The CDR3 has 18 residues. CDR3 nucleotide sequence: TGTGCCAGCAGCCCGACTAGCGGGAGTTTCCCCAGCCTAGATACGCAGTATTTT. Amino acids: CASSPTSGSFPSLDTQYF.

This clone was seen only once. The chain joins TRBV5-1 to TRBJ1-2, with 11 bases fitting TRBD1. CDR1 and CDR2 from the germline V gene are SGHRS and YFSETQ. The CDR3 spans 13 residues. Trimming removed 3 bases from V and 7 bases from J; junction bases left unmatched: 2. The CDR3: CASSSGTGGGYTF. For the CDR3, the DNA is TGCGCCAGCAGCTCGGGGACAGGGGGTGGCTACACCTTC.